A selection of T cell receptor beta chains follows, all from one sample in a study of vaccination effects on CD4 cells after COVID-19. These receptors have no known antigen. The protocol was immunoSEQ multiplex PCR, while the TCRdb copy is restricted to in-frame clones and leaves out a portion. The table shows some 15,000 clones, with about three quarters occurring only once. The specimen was CD4+ T cells from PBMCs cultured with SARS-CoV-2 spike peptides, collected after COVID-19 vaccination. These receptors came from a human donor who had a prior SARS-CoV-2 infection. The CDR3 runs from the conserved cysteine through the conserved F or W. A D gene is named only where the DNA matches it firmly. Not every row has a clone size; where given, it reads once, few, many or a size class.

D gene: .
J gene: TRBJ1-5
V gene: TRBV18
clone size: .
CDR3 DNA: TGTGCCAGCTCCCCAGACCGGGATCAGCCCCAGCATTTT
CDR3 protein: CASSPDRDQPQHF

D gene: .
J gene: TRBJ2-2
V gene: TRBV5-1
clone size: .
CDR3 DNA: TGCGCCAGCAGCAGCGGGCCGAACACCGGGGAGCTGTTTTTT
CDR3 protein: CASSSGPNTGELFF

D gene: .
J gene: TRBJ1-3
V gene: TRBV7-9
clone size: medium-sized
CDR3 DNA: TGTGCCAGCAGCCGCCCGTCCCTGCTCTCTGGAAACACCATATATTTT
CDR3 protein: CASSRPSLLSGNTIYF

D gene: .
J gene: TRBJ2-5
V gene: TRBV6-5
clone size: .
CDR3 DNA: TGTGCCAGCAGTTACTTAGACAGGTTTGAGACCCAGTACTTC
CDR3 protein: CASSYLDRFETQYF

D gene: .
J gene: TRBJ2-7
V gene: TRBV5-1
clone size: once
CDR3 DNA: TGCGCCAGCAGCTTGGTGTACAGTAGCTCCTACGAGCAGTACTTC
CDR3 protein: CASSLVYSSSYEQYF

D gene: TRBD1
J gene: TRBJ1-5
V gene: TRBV2
clone size: .
CDR3 DNA: TGTGCCAGCAGTCGGGAGGACAGGGTAGGACAGCCCCAGCATTTT
CDR3 protein: CASSREDRVGQPQHF

D gene: .
J gene: TRBJ1-2
V gene: TRBV6-5
clone size: .
CDR3 DNA: TGTGCCAGCAGTCTAATCCTAGGGGAATCTGGCTACACCTTC
CDR3 protein: CASSLILGESGYTF

D gene: .
J gene: TRBJ1-1
V gene: TRBV5-4
clone size: once
CDR3 DNA: TGTGCCAGCAGCGCCGGGACACCAAACACTGAAGCTTTCTTT
CDR3 protein: CASSAGTPNTEAFF

D gene: .
J gene: TRBJ2-1
V gene: TRBV24-1
clone size: once
CDR3 DNA: TGTGCCACCAGTGATTTGAGGGCAGGGGGGTACAATGAGCAGTTCTTC
CDR3 protein: CATSDLRAGGYNEQFF

D gene: .
J gene: TRBJ2-7
V gene: TRBV4-2
clone size: .
CDR3 DNA: TGTGCCAGCAGCCAAGTAGCAGGTAAAGCCTACGAGCAGTACTTC
CDR3 protein: CASSQVAGKAYEQYF

D gene: .
J gene: TRBJ1-4
V gene: TRBV9
clone size: medium-sized
CDR3 DNA: TGTGCCAGCAGCGTAGCGTGGAGAACCAATGAAAAACTGTTTTTT
CDR3 protein: CASSVAWRTNEKLFF

D gene: .
J gene: TRBJ1-1
V gene: TRBV5-6
clone size: .
CDR3 DNA: TGTGCCAGCAGCTTGCCGGCGAACACTGAAGCTTTCTTT
CDR3 protein: CASSLPANTEAFF

D gene: .
J gene: TRBJ2-1
V gene: TRBV7-2
clone size: .
CDR3 DNA: TGTGCCAGCAGCTTAAGAGGCGGAGGCGGTGTTGAGCAGTTCTTC
CDR3 protein: CASSLRGGGGVEQFF

D gene: .
J gene: TRBJ2-2
V gene: TRBV18
clone size: .
CDR3 DNA: TGTGCCAGCTCACCACCGGGGCAGACGAGCACCGGGGAGCTGTTTTTT
CDR3 protein: CASSPPGQTSTGELFF

D gene: .
J gene: TRBJ2-7
V gene: TRBV4-2
clone size: .
CDR3 DNA: TGTGCCAGCAGCCAGCAAACTAGCTTTTCAGACGAGCAGTACTTC
CDR3 protein: CASSQQTSFSDEQYF

D gene: .
J gene: TRBJ1-2
V gene: TRBV2
clone size: .
CDR3 DNA: TGTGCCAGCAGTGAGAGGTATGGCTACACCTTC
CDR3 protein: CASSERYGYTF

D gene: .
J gene: TRBJ2-1
V gene: TRBV18
clone size: once
CDR3 DNA: TGTGCCAGCTCACCAGCGGCAAGCTCCTACAATGAGCAGTTCTTC
CDR3 protein: CASSPAASSYNEQFF

D gene: TRBD1
J gene: TRBJ2-5
V gene: TRBV6-5
clone size: .
CDR3 DNA: TGTGCCAGCAGTCCGACAGGGCGAGAGACCCAGTACTTC
CDR3 protein: CASSPTGRETQYF

D gene: .
J gene: TRBJ1-2
V gene: TRBV28
clone size: .
CDR3 DNA: TGTGCCAGCAGTTTACGGACAAGCCGGGCAAGGGGTATCGGTGGCTACACCTTC
CDR3 protein: CASSLRTSRARGIGGYTF

D gene: TRBD1
J gene: TRBJ1-6
V gene: TRBV11-2
clone size: .
CDR3 DNA: TGTGCCAGCAGCTCCTACCCAGGGACAGCCACCTTCTATAATTCACCCCTCCACTTT
CDR3 protein: CASSSYPGTATFYNSPLHF

D gene: .
J gene: TRBJ1-1
V gene: TRBV18
clone size: .
CDR3 DNA: TGTGCCAGCTCCGCCGGGAGGAACACTGAAGCTTTCTTT
CDR3 protein: CASSAGRNTEAFF

D gene: .
J gene: TRBJ1-1
V gene: TRBV6-5
clone size: few
CDR3 DNA: TGTGCCAGCAGTACAGGGCCTGTCACTGAAGCTTTCTTT
CDR3 protein: CASSTGPVTEAFF

D gene: TRBD1
J gene: TRBJ2-4
V gene: TRBV7-2
clone size: few
CDR3 DNA: TGTGCCAGCAGCTCATACCGGGACAGCCCCATCCAGTACTTC
CDR3 protein: CASSSYRDSPIQYF

D gene: .
J gene: TRBJ1-3
V gene: TRBV5-1
clone size: .
CDR3 DNA: TGCGCCAGCAGCGCCAGTAGCTCTGGAAACACCATATATTTT
CDR3 protein: CASSASSSGNTIYF

D gene: TRBD2
J gene: TRBJ2-3
V gene: TRBV18
clone size: .
CDR3 DNA: TGTGCCAGCTCACCACCGACTAGCGGGAAAGATACGCAGTATTTT
CDR3 protein: CASSPPTSGKDTQYF

D gene: TRBD1
J gene: TRBJ1-2
V gene: TRBV6-5
clone size: .
CDR3 DNA: TGTGCCAGCAGCCCGACAGGGAACTATGGCTACACCTTC
CDR3 protein: CASSPTGNYGYTF

D gene: .
J gene: TRBJ1-5
V gene: TRBV2
clone size: .
CDR3 DNA: TGTGCCAGCGTGAAGGGTTTTGGGGGCAATCAGCCCCAGCATTTT
CDR3 protein: CASVKGFGGNQPQHF

D gene: .
J gene: TRBJ1-2
V gene: TRBV2
clone size: .
CDR3 DNA: TGTGCCAGCAGCCGGGACATCACCTTAGATGGCTACACCTTC
CDR3 protein: CASSRDITLDGYTF

D gene: TRBD1
J gene: TRBJ1-1
V gene: TRBV5-6
clone size: .
CDR3 DNA: TGTGCCAGCAGCTTGGTGGACAGGGGATGGGGCACTGAAGCTTTCTTT
CDR3 protein: CASSLVDRGWGTEAFF

D gene: .
J gene: TRBJ2-5
V gene: TRBV28
clone size: .
CDR3 DNA: TGTGCCAGCAGTTTGGGCTTCCAAGAGACCCAGTACTTC
CDR3 protein: CASSLGFQETQYF

D gene: .
J gene: TRBJ1-2
V gene: TRBV7-2
clone size: .
CDR3 DNA: TGTGCCAGCAGCCCACGGCGGGCTAACTATGGCTACACCTTC
CDR3 protein: CASSPRRANYGYTF

D gene: .
J gene: TRBJ2-6
V gene: TRBV30
clone size: few
CDR3 DNA: TGTGCCTGGAGCCGACCCGGGGGCGCTGGGGCCAACGTCCTGACTTTC
CDR3 protein: CAWSRPGGAGANVLTF

D gene: TRBD1
J gene: TRBJ1-4
V gene: TRBV6-6
clone size: few
CDR3 DNA: TGTGCCAGCACCCAGGGGGCTCAGGGGAATGAAAAACTGTTTTTT
CDR3 protein: CASTQGAQGNEKLFF

D gene: .
J gene: TRBJ1-2
V gene: TRBV7-2
clone size: .
CDR3 DNA: TGTGCCAGCAGCTTAATTGGGAACTATGGCTACACCTTC
CDR3 protein: CASSLIGNYGYTF

D gene: TRBD2
J gene: TRBJ2-2
V gene: TRBV27
clone size: .
CDR3 DNA: TGTGCCAGCAAGCCTCGGGGACTAGCCAACACCGGGGAGCTGTTTTTT
CDR3 protein: CASKPRGLANTGELFF

D gene: TRBD2
J gene: TRBJ2-5
V gene: TRBV5-4
clone size: once
CDR3 DNA: TGTGCCAGCAGCTTGGCGCTAGCGGGAGTTCGAGAGACCCAGTACTTC
CDR3 protein: CASSLALAGVRETQYF

D gene: .
J gene: TRBJ2-7
V gene: TRBV12-5
clone size: .
CDR3 DNA: TGTGCTAGTGGTTCCGATTCCGGGAGCTCCCCGAACTTC
CDR3 protein: CASGSDSGSSPNF

D gene: TRBD2
J gene: TRBJ2-7
V gene: TRBV6-5
clone size: .
CDR3 DNA: TGTGCCAGCAGCCCCGGACTAGCGGATTACGAGCAGTACTTC
CDR3 protein: CASSPGLADYEQYF

D gene: .
J gene: TRBJ2-1
V gene: TRBV7-6
clone size: .
CDR3 DNA: TGTGCCAGCAGCTTATGGGAAGGACTCAATGAGCAGTTCTTC
CDR3 protein: CASSLWEGLNEQFF

D gene: .
J gene: TRBJ2-7
V gene: TRBV11-1
clone size: .
CDR3 DNA: TGTGCCAGCAGCTTGCCAGGCTTAGGCGAGCAGTACTTC
CDR3 protein: CASSLPGLGEQYF

D gene: .
J gene: TRBJ2-3
V gene: TRBV4-3
clone size: few
CDR3 DNA: TGCGCCAGCAGCCAAGGACACACAGATACGCAGTATTTT
CDR3 protein: CASSQGHTDTQYF

D gene: TRBD1
J gene: TRBJ1-6
V gene: TRBV7-9
clone size: few
CDR3 DNA: TGTGCCAGCAGCCGCCTCGGGACAGGCTCTAATTCACCCCTCCACTTT
CDR3 protein: CASSRLGTGSNSPLHF

D gene: TRBD1
J gene: TRBJ1-2
V gene: TRBV2
clone size: once
CDR3 DNA: TGTGCCAGCAGCCCGACAGGGGGCATTGGCTACACCTTC
CDR3 protein: CASSPTGGIGYTF

D gene: .
J gene: TRBJ2-3
V gene: TRBV29-1
clone size: .
CDR3 DNA: TGCAGCGTTGGGGGGGCTATCACGCCAACTAGCACAGATACGCAGTATTTT
CDR3 protein: CSVGGAITPTSTDTQYF

D gene: .
J gene: TRBJ2-3
V gene: TRBV7-9
clone size: few
CDR3 DNA: TGTGCCAGCAGCTTTTCTAGTGTACCCGATACGCAGTATTTT
CDR3 protein: CASSFSSVPDTQYF

D gene: TRBD2
J gene: TRBJ2-3
V gene: TRBV24-1
clone size: .
CDR3 DNA: TGTGCCACCAGTGATCCGCCGACTAGCGTCCCAGATACGCAGTATTTT
CDR3 protein: CATSDPPTSVPDTQYF

D gene: .
J gene: TRBJ2-7
V gene: TRBV7-9
clone size: once
CDR3 DNA: TGTGCCAGCAGCTTTCGGACCTACGAGCAGTACTTC
CDR3 protein: CASSFRTYEQYF

D gene: .
J gene: TRBJ1-2
V gene: TRBV18
clone size: .
CDR3 DNA: TGTGCCTCCAGGGTGGAGTTTAACTATGGCTACACCTTC
CDR3 protein: CASRVEFNYGYTF

D gene: .
J gene: TRBJ1-5
V gene: TRBV4-3
clone size: .
CDR3 DNA: TGCGCCAGCAGCCCCGGGGCGCAGGGCGATCAGCCCCAGCATTTT
CDR3 protein: CASSPGAQGDQPQHF

D gene: .
J gene: TRBJ2-2
V gene: TRBV18
clone size: .
CDR3 DNA: TGTGCCAGCTCACCACTCGCGGGGGAGCTGTTTTTT
CDR3 protein: CASSPLAGELFF

D gene: TRBD1
J gene: TRBJ2-7
V gene: TRBV19
clone size: .
CDR3 DNA: TGTGCCAGTAGTCCTAGACAGGGGGCAAACCCCTACGAGCAGTACTTC
CDR3 protein: CASSPRQGANPYEQYF